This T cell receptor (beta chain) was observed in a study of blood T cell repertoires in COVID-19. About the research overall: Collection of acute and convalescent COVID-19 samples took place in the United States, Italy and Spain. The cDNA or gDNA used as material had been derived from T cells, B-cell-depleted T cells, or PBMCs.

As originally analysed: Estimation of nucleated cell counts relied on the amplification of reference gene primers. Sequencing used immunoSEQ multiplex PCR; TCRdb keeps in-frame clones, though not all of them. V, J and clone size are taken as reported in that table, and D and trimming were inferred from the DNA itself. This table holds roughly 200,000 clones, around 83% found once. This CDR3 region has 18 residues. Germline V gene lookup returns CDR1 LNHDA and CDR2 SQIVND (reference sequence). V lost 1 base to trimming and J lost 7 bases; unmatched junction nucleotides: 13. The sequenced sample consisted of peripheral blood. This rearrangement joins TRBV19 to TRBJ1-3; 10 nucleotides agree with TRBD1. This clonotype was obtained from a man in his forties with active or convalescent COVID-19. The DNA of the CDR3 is TGTGCCAGTAGTATAGGCTCTGGGACAGGGGTTTTTGGGAACACCATATATTTT. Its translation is CASSIGSGTGVFGNTIYF.